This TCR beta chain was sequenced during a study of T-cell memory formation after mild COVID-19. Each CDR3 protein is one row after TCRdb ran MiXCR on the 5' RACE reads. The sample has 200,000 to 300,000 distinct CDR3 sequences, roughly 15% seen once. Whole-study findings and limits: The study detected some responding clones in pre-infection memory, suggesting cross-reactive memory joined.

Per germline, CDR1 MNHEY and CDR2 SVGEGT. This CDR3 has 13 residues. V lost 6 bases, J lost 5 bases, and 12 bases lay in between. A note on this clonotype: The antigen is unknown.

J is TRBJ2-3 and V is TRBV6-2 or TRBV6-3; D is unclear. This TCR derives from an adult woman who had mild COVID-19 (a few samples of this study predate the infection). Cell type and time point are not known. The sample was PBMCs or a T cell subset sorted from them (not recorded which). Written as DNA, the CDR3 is TGTGCCAGCAGGGACCCGCCGGGAGATACGCAGTATTTT. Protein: CASRDPPGDTQYF.